This T cell receptor beta chain was identified during a study of T cell repertoires in cytomegalovirus infection. Study overall: CMV infection plus the matching HLA type was flagged by public TCR beta signatures.

MiXCR, run by TCRdb on the reads, gives a single entry per CDR3 protein. The data hold 480,000 or so distinct CDR3 sequences, with approximately 10% observed a single time. This clonotype was observed a few times. CDR3 size: 18 residues. Germline V gene sequence: CDR1 SGHNT, CDR2 YYREEE (reference sequence). The J segment lost 3 bases and the V segment lost 4 bases, leaving 12 bases of the junction unmatched. The origin of this receptor is a human donor in good health (CMV status not recorded). Some clones in this sample may be carry-over from other donors' samples. V is TRBV5-4 and J is TRBJ2-6, with 8 bases aligning to TRBD1. The sample taken for sequencing was PBMCs. CDR3 in amino acids: CASSARDRIPGGANVLTF. In nucleotides, the CDR3 is TGTGCCAGCAGCGCTCGGGACAGGATACCTGGTGGGGCCAACGTCCTGACTTTC. Filled out from reference TRBV5-4 and TRBJ2-6, the complete variable domain reads ETGVTQSPTHLIKTRGQQVTLRCSSQSGHNTVSWYQQALGQGPQFIFQYYREEENGRGNFPPRFSGLQFPNYSSELNVNALELDDSALYLCASSARDRIPGGANVLTFGAGSRLTVL.